Each of the 16 T cell receptor beta chains below was sequenced from the same sample in a study of blood T cell repertoires in COVID-19. Sequenced by immunoSEQ multiplex PCR; TCRdb stores in-frame clones only, minus some. The sample holds roughly 250,000 clones; more than 85% are singletons and the top ten take around 2.6%. Specimen: peripheral blood. All receptors come from a young adult with COVID-19, enrolled during active disease.

The gene calls are TRBV7-9 and TRBJ2-1, with 7 bases that match TRBD1. With V trimmed by 7 bases and J by 2 bases, 5 bases remained unmatched. The CDR3 has 14 residues. Germline V gene data show CDR1 as SEHNR and CDR2 as FQNEAQ (reference sequence). CDR3 sequence (DNA): TGTGCCAGCAACGATCAGGGGGCCTACAATGAGCAGTTCTTC. As protein: CASNDQGAYNEQFF.

The J gene is TRBJ2-5, the V gene TRBV30; 8 nucleotides agree with TRBD2. The CDR3 is 15 residues long. CDR1 and CDR2 (germline): GTSNPN, SVGIG (reference sequence). The J segment lost 1 base and the V segment lost 5 bases, leaving 9 bases of the junction unmatched. The CDR3 nucleotides are TGTGCCTGGCCACCAATTGGGACTAGCCAAGAGACCCAGTACTTC. It specifies CAWPPIGTSQETQYF.

The chain has TRBV5-8 and TRBJ2-4; D is ambiguous. Trimming stripped 0 bases from V and 6 bases from J, with 13 bases between. The CDR3 runs 15 residues. From germline, CDR1 is SGHTS and CDR2 YDEGEE. Written as DNA, the CDR3 is TGTGCCAGCAGCTTGGCATTAACGTGGAGAAACATTCAGTACTTC. Protein sequence: CASSLALTWRNIQYF.

This chain uses TRBV28 with TRBJ1-1; D is ambiguous. V was clipped by 4 bases and J by 0 bases, with 12 bases between them. Germline-derived CDR1 and CDR2 are MDHEN and SYDVKM. This CDR3 is 15 amino acids long. The DNA of the CDR3 is TGTGCCAGCAGTTCTTACGGAGCCATGAACACTGAAGCTTTCTTT. This encodes CASSSYGAMNTEAFF.

The chain carries TRBV25-1 and TRBJ2-1; 8 nucleotides line up with TRBD2. Germline assignment: CDR1 MGHDK and CDR2 SYGVNS. There are 16 residues in the CDR3. The V gene end was trimmed by 3 bases and the J gene end by 5 bases; junction bases not matched to a gene: 9. CDR3 in DNA: TGTGCCAGCAGTGATATCGAAGCGGGAGCGAACAATGAGCAGTTCTTC. Its translation is CASSDIEAGANNEQFF.

The CDR3: CASRSGPQGNYGYTF. The CDR3 region has the DNA TGTGCCAGCAGGAGCGGGCCTCAGGGTAACTATGGCTACACCTTC. This sequence joins TRBV28 and TRBJ1-2, with D possibly TRBD1 on 5 matching bases. This CDR3 contains 15 residues. The ends were cut back, 6 bases at V and 1 base at J, with 15 bases in the middle. Germline values: CDR1 MDHEN, CDR2 SYDVKM.

This chain connects TRBV7-2 to TRBJ2-1; D is unclear. The germline CDR1 and CDR2 sequences are SGHTA and FQGNSA. V was trimmed by 3 bases and J by 6 bases, leaving 9 bases between them. This CDR3 is 13 amino acids long. CDR3 protein: CASSFRTPNEQFF. CDR3 nucleotide sequence: TGTGCCAGCAGCTTTAGAACCCCCAATGAGCAGTTCTTC.

The chain links TRBV15 to TRBJ2-6; D may be TRBD1 (6 bases). The CDR3 consists of 17 residues. Deletions cut 6 bases from V and 0 bases from J, with 15 bases between. Looked up from germline, CDR1 is LNHNV and CDR2 is YYDKDF (reference sequence). The CDR3 sequence is CATRRDTPTSGANVLTF. In DNA, the CDR3 is TGTGCCACCAGGAGGGACACTCCCACCTCTGGGGCCAACGTCCTGACTTTC.

The chain recombines TRBV27 with TRBJ2-1; TRBD1 agrees at 7 bases. V dropped 6 bases and J dropped 2; count of bases not matched to a gene: 7. This CDR3 region has 15 residues. Germline V CDR1 and CDR2: MNHEY, SMNVEV (reference sequence). The CDR3 spells CASSIIGTAYNEQFF. The CDR3 region has the DNA TGTGCCAGCAGCATCATAGGGACAGCCTACAATGAGCAGTTCTTC.

The J gene is TRBJ1-5, the V gene TRBV28, with no clear D. CDR1 MDHEN and CDR2 SYDVKM come from the germline V gene. This CDR3 spans 14 amino acids. Trimming took 10 bases from V and 1 from J, leaving 14 bases between them. The CDR3 sequence is CATPGLGSNQPQHF. The CDR3 DNA sequence: TGTGCCACCCCGGGGTTGGGGAGCAATCAGCCCCAGCATTTT.

The sample holds a few counts of this clone. The chain combines TRBV9 with TRBJ1-1; D is uncertain. Looked up from germline, CDR1 is SGDLS and CDR2 is YYNGEE. This CDR3 spans 14 amino acids. V was pared by 1 base and J by 4 bases, with 11 bases between. CDR3 DNA sequence: TGTGCCAGCAGCGTACGGGCTCGGGGCACTGAAGCTTTCTTT. It yields the protein CASSVRARGTEAFF.

This chain connects TRBV5-1 to TRBJ2-3; D is unresolved. The CDR3 has 15 amino acids. Trimming removed 0 bases from V and 0 bases from J, with 8 bases in between. Germline CDR1 and CDR2: SGHRS and YFSETQ. DNA for the CDR3: TGCGCCAGCAGCTTGGACTTGTCTAGCACAGATACGCAGTATTTT. This sequence encodes CASSLDLSSTDTQYF.

The genes are TRBV13 and TRBJ2-5; 12 positions match TRBD2. The CDR3 length is 18 residues. The V gene's germline CDR1 is PRHDT and CDR2 FYEKMQ (reference sequence). The junction had 5 bases not matched to a gene; V was cut back by 0 bases and J by 0 bases. CDR3 bases: TGTGCCAGCAGCTTAGGACTAGCGGGAGGCCCGTACCAAGAGACCCAGTACTTC. The encoded protein is CASSLGLAGGPYQETQYF.

V usage is TRBV4-1 and J usage is TRBJ2-5, with no clear D. Looked up from germline, CDR1 is MGHRA and CDR2 is YSYEKL. This CDR3 region has 15 residues. Trimming stripped 0 bases from V and 7 bases from J, with 15 bases between. As DNA, the CDR3 is TGCGCCAGCAGCCAAGAACGTTCGGTAGCTGGGACCCAGTACTTC. As protein: CASSQERSVAGTQYF.

This chain connects TRBV6-5 to TRBJ1-6; 7 nucleotides line up with TRBD1. Germline CDR1 and CDR2: MNHEY and SVGAGI. The CDR3 covers 16 residues. V shed 1 base and J 7 bases; nucleotides not matched to a gene: 7. CDR3 loop: CASSYLPGTENSPLHF. The CDR3 coding sequence is TGTGCCAGCAGTTACTTACCCGGGACAGAGAATTCACCCCTCCACTTT.

This clone appeared a few times. This chain uses TRBV3-1 (or the pseudogene TRBV3-2) with TRBJ2-7, with TRBD1 matching over 9 bases. Germline V gene sequence: CDR1 LGHDT, CDR2 YNNKEL (reference sequence). Losses at the gene ends were 2 bases for V and 0 bases for J; bases not matched to a gene: 5. The CDR3 runs to 16 residues. For the CDR3, the DNA is TGTGCCAGCAGCCAATCTGGGACAGGGACCTCCTACGAGCAGTACTTC. Its protein product is CASSQSGTGTSYEQYF.